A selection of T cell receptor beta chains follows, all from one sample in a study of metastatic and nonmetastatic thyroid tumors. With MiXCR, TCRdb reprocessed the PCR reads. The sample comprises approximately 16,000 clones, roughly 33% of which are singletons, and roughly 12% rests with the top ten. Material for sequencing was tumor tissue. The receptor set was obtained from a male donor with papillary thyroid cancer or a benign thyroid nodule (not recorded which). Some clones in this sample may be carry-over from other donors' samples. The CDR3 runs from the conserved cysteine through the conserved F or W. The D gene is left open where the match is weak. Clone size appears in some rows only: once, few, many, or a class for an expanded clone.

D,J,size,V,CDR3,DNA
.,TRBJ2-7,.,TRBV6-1,CASSQTRVLYEQYF,TGTGCCAGCAGCCAAACGAGGGTCCTCTACGAGCAGTACTTC
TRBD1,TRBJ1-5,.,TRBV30,CAWSKQGGGNQPQHF,TGTGCCTGGAGTAAACAGGGGGGTGGAAATCAGCCCCAGCATTTT
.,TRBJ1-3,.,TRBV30,CAWIPRGGNTIYF,TGTGCCTGGATCCCCAGGGGCGGAAACACCATATATTTT
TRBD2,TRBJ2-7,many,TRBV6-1,CASRLAGASYEQCF,TGTGCCAGCAGACTAGCGGGGGCCTCCTACGAGCAGTGCTTC
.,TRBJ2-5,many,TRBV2,CASTITSSLETQYF,TGTGCCAGCACTATCACTAGCAGTTTAGAGACCCAGTACTTC
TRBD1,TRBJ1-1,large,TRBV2,CASSRDRVNTEAFF,TGTGCCAGCAGCCGGGACAGGGTCAACACTGAAGCTTTCTTT
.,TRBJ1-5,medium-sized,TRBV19,CASMGLYQPQHF,TGTGCCAGTATGGGACTTTATCAGCCCCAGCATTTT
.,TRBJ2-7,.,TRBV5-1,CASSLRPQGTYEQYF,TGCGCCAGCAGCTTGAGACCTCAGGGGACCTACGAGCAGTACTTC
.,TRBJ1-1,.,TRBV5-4,CASSLATNGEAFF,TGTGCCAGCAGCCTCGCGACAAACGGTGAAGCTTTCTTT
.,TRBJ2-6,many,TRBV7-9,CASIPSGANVLTF,TGTGCCAGCATCCCCTCTGGGGCCAACGTCCTGACTTTC
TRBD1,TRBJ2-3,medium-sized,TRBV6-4,CASSETGEGGTQYF,TGTGCCAGCAGTGAGACAGGGGAAGGAGGTACGCAGTATTTT
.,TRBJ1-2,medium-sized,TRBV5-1,CASSYPSGSLYGYTF,TGCGCCAGCAGCTATCCCTCAGGCAGCCTCTATGGCTATACCTTC
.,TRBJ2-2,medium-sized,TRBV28,CASSRTQYSTGPNAGELFF,TGTGCCAGCAGTCGTACTCAATACTCAACAGGGCCTAACGCCGGGGAGCTGTTTTTT
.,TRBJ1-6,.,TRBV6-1,CASSESAVGGRDSPLHF,TGTGCCAGCAGTGAGAGTGCCGTCGGGGGCCGAGATTCACCCCTCCACTTT
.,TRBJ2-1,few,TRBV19,CASSSSLAGEQFF,TGTGCCAGTAGTTCCTCGCTGGCCGGTGAGCAGTTCTTC
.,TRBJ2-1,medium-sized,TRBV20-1,CSARPGVLYNEQFF,TGCAGTGCTAGGCCAGGGGTCCTTTACAATGAGCAGTTCTTC
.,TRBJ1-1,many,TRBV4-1,CASSQDKMNTEAFF,TGCGCCAGCAGCCAAGATAAAATGAACACTGAAGCTTTCTTT
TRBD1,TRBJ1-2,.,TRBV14,CASSQDRVGYTF,TGTGCCAGCAGCCAGGACAGGGTTGGCTACACCTTC
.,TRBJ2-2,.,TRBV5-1,CASSLERVPGELFF,TGCGCCAGCAGCCTGGAGCGGGTTCCCGGGGAGCTGTTTTTT
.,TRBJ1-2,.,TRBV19,CASSIVGPSNYGYTF,TGTGCCAGTAGTATAGTCGGTCCGTCTAACTATGGCTACACCTTC
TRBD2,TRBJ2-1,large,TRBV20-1,CSAAAGTSELDEQFF,TGCAGTGCCGCGGCCGGGACTAGCGAATTGGATGAGCAGTTCTTC
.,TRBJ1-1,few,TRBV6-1,CASSRDGYTEAFF,TGTGCCAGCAGCCGGGACGGTTACACTGAAGCTTTCTTT
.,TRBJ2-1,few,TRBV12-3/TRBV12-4,CASSLGGGADDEQFF,TGTGCCAGCAGTTTGGGGGGGGGCGCAGACGATGAGCAGTTCTTC
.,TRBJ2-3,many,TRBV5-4,CASSPGGLKEDTQYF,TGTGCCAGCAGTCCTGGGGGGCTAAAGGAGGATACGCAGTATTTT
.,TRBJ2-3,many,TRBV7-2,CASSLGPGGDTQYF,TGTGCCAGCAGCTTAGGGCCTGGGGGGGATACGCAGTATTTT
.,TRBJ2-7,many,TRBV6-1,CASSGGGDSYEQYF,TGTGCCAGCAGTGGGGGTGGGGACTCCTACGAGCAGTACTTC